This T cell receptor (beta chain) was retrieved from a study of human T cells and chemical hapten exposure. Regarding time point: patch test 2, 6 weeks after DPC sensitization. Treatment reported: therapeutic diphenylcyclopropenone sensitization with weekly scalp DPC. TCRdb processed the RACE reads anew with MiXCR; each CDR3 protein has one entry. The sample carries fewer than 150,000 distinct CDR3 sequences, roughly 10% recorded once. The germline gives CDR1 SEHNR, CDR2 FQNEAQ (reference sequence). The V gene lost 3 bases and the J gene lost 8 bases, with 8 bases spanning the gap. The CDR3 covers 12 residues. About this clonotype: This sequence may be a read error, since a much larger clone differs from it by one base. Likely a read error: the CDR3 ends without its conserved phenylalanine or tryptophan.

The origin of this receptor is a woman in her forties or fifties with alopecia areata. Some clones in this sample may be carry-over from other donors' samples. The source was whole blood, collected in connection with sensitization to the hapten diphenylcyclopropenone (DPC). V gene TRBV7-9 combines with J gene TRBJ2-1; D gene ambiguous. The CDR3 sequence is CASSFEWDEQFL. Here the CDR3 DNA reads TGTGCCAGCAGCTTTGAGTGGGATGAGCAGTTCTTG.